In this sample, the clone carrying this TCR beta chain turned up many times. Time point denoted: newly diagnosed GD, antithyroid drugs for less than 3 months. The TCR library was prepared using RNA isolated from PBMCs. The data originate from a study of regulatory T cells in long-lasting Graves disease. Germline CDR1 and CDR2: DFQATT and SNEGSKA (reference sequence). This CDR3 spans 12 amino acids. Trimming stripped 0 bases from V and 11 bases from J, with 8 bases between. Construction of the TCR beta libraries employed iRepertoire HTBI primers in conjunction with Arm-PCR of CDR3 regions. TCRdb processed the multiplex PCR reads anew with MiXCR; each CDR3 protein has one entry. The data show about 620,000 distinct CDR3 sequences, 16% seen once. These data were likewise used in another study, on T cells in Graves' hyperthyroidism and ophthalmopathy.

The clonotype comes from a woman in her 30s with Graves disease. This rearrangement joins TRBV20-1 to TRBJ1-6; TRBD1 might be the D (5 bases). Sequencing was performed on peripheral blood mononuclear cells (PBMCs), taken at new diagnosis, from a patient treated with antithyroid drugs. CDR3 amino acids: CSARDQGAPLHF. CDR3 nucleotides: TGCAGTGCTAGAGATCAGGGTGCACCCCTCCACTTT.